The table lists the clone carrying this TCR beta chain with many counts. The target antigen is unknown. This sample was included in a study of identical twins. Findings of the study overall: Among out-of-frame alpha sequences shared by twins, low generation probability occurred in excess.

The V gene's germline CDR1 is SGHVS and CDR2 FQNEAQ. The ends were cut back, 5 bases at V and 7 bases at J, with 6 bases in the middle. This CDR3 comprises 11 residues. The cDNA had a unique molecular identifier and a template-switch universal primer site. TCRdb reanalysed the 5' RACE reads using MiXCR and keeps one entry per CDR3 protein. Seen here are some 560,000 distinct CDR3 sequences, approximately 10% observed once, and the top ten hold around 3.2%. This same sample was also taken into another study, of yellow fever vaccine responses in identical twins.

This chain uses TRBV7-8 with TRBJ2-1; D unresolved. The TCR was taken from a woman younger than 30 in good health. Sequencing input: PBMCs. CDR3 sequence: CASSPDNEQFF. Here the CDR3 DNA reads TGTGCCAGCAGCCCAGATAATGAGCAGTTCTTC.